The rows below give T cell receptor beta chains drawn from one sample of a study of high-grade serous ovarian cancer treatment subgroups. TCRdb keeps only in-frame clones here, not all; method: immunoSEQ multiplex PCR. Of thousands of clones listed, roughly 70% were seen once; the top ten hold less than 15%. The sequenced sample consisted of tumor tissue. The receptors come from a human donor with high-grade serous ovarian cancer. CDR3s include the opening cysteine and the closing phenylalanine or tryptophan. D genes are given only for firm matches. Expanded clones are given a class, and other clones once, few, many or no size at all.

D,V,size,J,DNA,CDR3
.,TRBV11-2,few,TRBJ1-1,TGTGCCAGCACCCACCCGCGAGGCGGGATGATGAACACTGAAGCTTTCTTT,CASTHPRGGMMNTEAFF
.,TRBV6-5,.,TRBJ2-7,TGTGCCAGCAGTTACTCTGGGGCCTACGAGCAGTACTTC,CASSYSGAYEQYF
.,TRBV4-3,few,TRBJ1-4,TGCGCCAGCAGCCAAGATACAGCCGTGGGAAAACTGTTTTTT,CASSQDTAVGKLFF
.,TRBV25-1,few,TRBJ1-1,TGTGCCAGCAGTGAATCGGGTTTTGAAGCTTTCTTT,CASSESGFEAFF
.,TRBV5-1,.,TRBJ2-1,TGCGCCAGCAGCTTGGGGACCGGGACCACCTACAATGAGCAGTTCTTC,CASSLGTGTTYNEQFF
.,TRBV7-6,.,TRBJ2-3,TGTGCCAGCAGCTTAGCTACGCGGGGTAGCACAGATACGCAGTATTTT,CASSLATRGSTDTQYF
.,TRBV25-1,.,TRBJ1-1,TGTGCCAGCAGGCTTTCAGGGTGGTGGACTGAAGCTTTCTTT,CASRLSGWWTEAFF
.,TRBV4-1,.,TRBJ1-5,TGCGCCAGCAGCCAAGTTCCCACAGAGAAGCCCCAGCATTTT,CASSQVPTEKPQHF
.,TRBV7-9,.,TRBJ1-6,TGTGCCAGCAGCCGGGACCGACATAATTCACCCCTCCACTTT,CASSRDRHNSPLHF
.,TRBV7-2,.,TRBJ2-3,TGTGCCAGCAGCGGATCAGGTCCAGATACGCAGTATTTT,CASSGSGPDTQYF
.,TRBV18,.,TRBJ1-1,TGTGCCAGCTCACCGGGGGCAGGCTCGAACACTGAAGCTTTCTTT,CASSPGAGSNTEAFF
.,TRBV5-1,few,TRBJ2-1,TGCGCCAGCAGCTTGGGCACGAGCTCCTACAATGAGCAGTTCTTC,CASSLGTSSYNEQFF
TRBD1,TRBV19,.,TRBJ1-2,TGTGCCAGTAGTACCGGCGGGAGGGGGCTATACGGCTACACCTTC,CASSTGGRGLYGYTF
.,TRBV5-1,once,TRBJ2-4,TGCGCCAGCAGGGAGCGAACGGCCAAAAACATTCAGTACTTC,CASRERTAKNIQYF
TRBD1,TRBV4-2,.,TRBJ1-6,TGTGCCAGCAGCCAGGATGGACAGGATAATTCACCCCTCCACTTT,CASSQDGQDNSPLHF
.,TRBV7-2,.,TRBJ1-1,TGTGCCAGCAGCTTAGTTGGGGGACCTGGGACTGAAGCTTTCTTT,CASSLVGGPGTEAFF
.,TRBV4-1,.,TRBJ2-7,TGCGCCAGCAGCCCGGCAGGGTCGGGCGAGCAGTACTTC,CASSPAGSGEQYF
TRBD1,TRBV2,.,TRBJ1-2,TGTGCCAGCGACCGGGACAGGGGAATTAACTATGGCTACACCTTC,CASDRDRGINYGYTF
TRBD1,TRBV2,.,TRBJ1-4,TGTGCCAGCAGCAGAGGACAGGAATCCAGAAAACTGTTTTTT,CASSRGQESRKLFF
TRBD1,TRBV5-1,large,TRBJ2-4,TGCGCCAGCAGCCCAAACGAAGGGACAGGGAAACTAGCCAAAAACATTCAGTACTTC,CASSPNEGTGKLAKNIQYF
.,TRBV15,.,TRBJ2-5,TGTGCCACCAGCAGCGGGACTCTGGGGAAAGAGACCCAGTACTTC,CATSSGTLGKETQYF
TRBD1,TRBV5-1,.,TRBJ2-2,TGCGCCAGCAGCAACAGGGGGCCGGAAACCGGGGAGCTGTTTTTT,CASSNRGPETGELFF
.,TRBV19,large,TRBJ1-5,TGTGCCAGTAGTATAGACGGGGGATCCAATCAGCCCCAGCATTTT,CASSIDGGSNQPQHF
.,TRBV20-1,few,TRBJ1-2,TGCAGTGCTAGTCTAGGGAATGGCTACACCTTC,CSASLGNGYTF
.,TRBV29-1,.,TRBJ2-5,TGCAGCGTTGAAGAGGGCACAGGACGCCAAGAGACCCAGTACTTC,CSVEEGTGRQETQYF
.,TRBV7-2,hyperexpanded,TRBJ1-1,TGTGCCAGCAGCCCCACAGGGTCCACTGAAGCTTTCTTT,CASSPTGSTEAFF
.,TRBV2,.,TRBJ1-4,TGTGCCAGCAGGGGGATCCCCGGCGAAAAACTGTTTTTT,CASRGIPGEKLFF
TRBD1,TRBV11-1,.,TRBJ2-5,TGTGCCAGCAGCCCTGATACGGACAGGCCTGTCCAAGAGACCCAGTACTTC,CASSPDTDRPVQETQYF
.,TRBV5-1,.,TRBJ1-1,TGCGCCAGCAGCTTGCGGGTGGGGGACACTGAAGCTTTCTTT,CASSLRVGDTEAFF
.,TRBV6-1,.,TRBJ2-1,TGTGCCAGCAGTGAAAGGGCAGGATCCATCTCCTACAATGAGCAGTTCTTC,CASSERAGSISYNEQFF
.,TRBV18,.,TRBJ1-1,TGTGCCAGCTCACCACCCCAGCAGCGAATGAACACTGAAGCTTTCTTT,CASSPPQQRMNTEAFF
.,TRBV9,.,TRBJ1-1,TGTGCCAGCAGCGTAGAGGGCCTGGGGACTGAAGCTTTCTTT,CASSVEGLGTEAFF
.,TRBV9,once,TRBJ2-1,TGTGCCAGCAGCGTAGCTGGACAGCGGGGTTACAATGAGCAGTTCTTC,CASSVAGQRGYNEQFF
.,TRBV7-3,.,TRBJ2-7,TGTGCCAGCAGCTTAACGGGGGACAAGCAGTACTTC,CASSLTGDKQYF
TRBD2,TRBV19,.,TRBJ2-3,TGTGCCAGTAGTAGTGGCCCCGGGCAGCGGGGCCTACAGTATTTT,CASSSGPGQRGLQYF
.,TRBV5-1,.,TRBJ1-1,TGCGCCAGCAGTTTGGACAGTAGCTCGTATGAAGCTTTCTTT,CASSLDSSSYEAFF
.,TRBV4-1,.,TRBJ1-6,TGCGCCAGCAGCCAAGACCCCGGACAGTCAAGCTCCTATAATTCACCCCTCCACTTT,CASSQDPGQSSSYNSPLHF
.,TRBV9,.,TRBJ1-4,TGTGCCAGCAGCGTAGACGCCTTCAATGAAAAACTGTTTTTT,CASSVDAFNEKLFF
.,TRBV6-6,.,TRBJ1-2,TGTGCCAGCAGTTACTCGTCCCCCGGTGGCTATGGCTACACCTTC,CASSYSSPGGYGYTF
.,TRBV30,few,TRBJ2-2,TGTGCCTGGAGTGGAGTACCGAACACCGGGGAGCTGTTTTTT,CAWSGVPNTGELFF
TRBD1,TRBV7-2,.,TRBJ2-7,TGTGCCAGCAGCACCGGACAGGGGATCTACTACGAGCAGTACTTC,CASSTGQGIYYEQYF
TRBD1,TRBV30,.,TRBJ2-5,TGTGCCTGGAGTGTTCAAGGGACAGCGTCTACGAAGCAGTACTTC,CAWSVQGTASTKQYF
.,TRBV19,.,TRBJ2-7,TGTGCCAGTAGTGCCCTTAGGGTAGGATACGAGCAGTACTTC,CASSALRVGYEQYF
TRBD2,TRBV10-3,.,TRBJ2-1,TGTGCCATCAGTGACCGGGCTAGCGGGGGGTCAAGCTCCTACAATGAGCAGTTCTTC,CAISDRASGGSSSYNEQFF
.,TRBV7-2,once,TRBJ1-2,TGTGCCAGCAGCCCCCAGACAGGACTCTATGGCTACACCTTC,CASSPQTGLYGYTF
.,TRBV15,.,TRBJ2-3,TGTGCCACCAGCCTTATGAGCACAGATACGCAGTATTTT,CATSLMSTDTQYF
.,TRBV25-1,.,TRBJ2-7,TGTGCCAGCAGTGAACGAAGGACAAGCTACGAGCAGTACTTC,CASSERRTSYEQYF
TRBD2,TRBV19,.,TRBJ2-5,TGTGCCAGTAGCCTACGACTAGCGGGAGAGACCCAGTACTTC,CASSLRLAGETQYF
TRBD1,TRBV10-3,.,TRBJ1-2,TGTGCCATCAGCGAGGGGACAGTCTATGGCTACACCTTC,CAISEGTVYGYTF
.,TRBV7-9,.,TRBJ2-5,TGTGCCAGCAGCTTAGGTGACAGTCGCCAAGAGACCCAGTACTTC,CASSLGDSRQETQYF
.,TRBV7-9,.,TRBJ2-3,TGTGCCAGCAGCTTAGACGGGTCAAGGGTGCAGTATTTT,CASSLDGSRVQYF
.,TRBV18,.,TRBJ1-1,TGTGCCAGCTCACCACCCAGACCGAACACTGAAGCTTTCTTT,CASSPPRPNTEAFF
TRBD2,TRBV5-1,.,TRBJ2-1,TGCGCCAGCAGCGAGCTAGCGGGGGGGCCGAGGAATGAGCAGTTCTTC,CASSELAGGPRNEQFF